One sample yielded the 10 T cell receptor beta chains listed below, sequenced in a study of PD-1 blockade in classical Hodgkin lymphoma. Every patient relapsed after autologous stem cell transplantation, and brentuximab vedotin exposure varied. Profiling relied on immunoSEQ multiplex PCR, and the TCRdb table lists in-frame clones only, not all of them. In the table there are 90,000 to 100,000 clones, about four fifths of which are singletons. Sequences were derived from peripheral blood mononuclear cells (PBMCs), sampled before the second cycle of nivolumab. The receptors come from a human donor with classical Hodgkin lymphoma.

This chain joins TRBV29-1 and TRBJ2-7, with D possibly TRBD1 on 6 matching bases. V gave up 2 bases and J gave up 2 bases, with 10 bases separating them. Germline assignment: CDR1 SQVTM and CDR2 ANQGSEA. This CDR3 has 13 amino acids. Here the CDR3 reads CSVERDTPYEQYF. CDR3 coding DNA: TGCAGCGTTGAAAGGGACACCCCCTACGAGCAGTACTTC.

J is TRBJ1-4 and V is TRBV10-3; 9 bases map to TRBD1. The CDR3 length is 13 residues. J gave up 8 bases and V 6 bases, and 4 bases lay outside the gene matches. Germline CDR1 and CDR2: ENHRY and SYGVKD. This chain's CDR3 is CAIRDRGGEKLFF. CDR3 DNA: TGTGCCATCAGGGACAGGGGTGGGGAAAAACTGTTTTTT.

The rearrangement links TRBV4-3 to TRBJ1-2; D not certain. CDR1 LGHNA and CDR2 YSLEER come from the germline V gene. The CDR3 contains 15 residues. V dropped 1 base and J dropped 4 bases, with 13 bases sitting between them. The CDR3 spells CASSQGGTVPYGYTF. The CDR3 DNA reads as TGCGCCAGCAGCCAAGGTGGAACGGTACCCTATGGCTACACCTTC.

V is TRBV7-9 and J is TRBJ1-2, with TRBD1 as a possible D gene (5 bases). The CDR3 runs to 14 residues. The V end lost 5 bases, the J end lost 4 bases, and 14 bases lay between the germline ends. Germline lookup yields CDR1 SEHNR and CDR2 FQNEAQ (reference sequence). In DNA, the CDR3 is TGTGCCAGCAGCCCCGGGGCGGCAGGCTATGGCTACACCTTC. As protein: CASSPGAAGYGYTF.

V usage is TRBV14 and J usage is TRBJ1-1; no firm D call. The CDR3 loop spans 15 amino acids. The germline V and J ends were trimmed by 2 bases and 0 bases, with 10 bases remaining between them. Germline V gene sequence: CDR1 SGHDN, CDR2 FVKESK. The chain's CDR3 is CASSQSAGMNTEAFF. The CDR3 DNA follows: TGTGCCAGCAGCCAATCGGCGGGGATGAACACTGAAGCTTTCTTT.

The V call is TRBV5-8, the J call TRBJ1-4; 11 nucleotides line up with TRBD1. With V trimmed by 4 bases and J by 7 bases, 6 bases remained unmatched. Germline CDR1 and CDR2: SGHTS and YDEGEE. The CDR3 is 15 amino acids. This CDR3 reads CASSGGTGGIEKLFF. The CDR3 bases are TGTGCCAGCAGCGGGGGGACAGGGGGAATTGAAAAACTGTTTTTT.

The chain uses TRBV7-3 and TRBJ2-2; tentative D call: TRBD2 (5 bases). The CDR3 is 14 residues long. V lost 5 bases and J 7 bases, leaving 14 bases between the germline ends. Germline V lookup: CDR1 SGHTA, CDR2 FQGTGA. As DNA, the CDR3 is TGTGCCAGCAGCGCTCAATTACTAGACGGGGAGCTGTTTTTT. Protein: CASSAQLLDGELFF.

This chain joins TRBV7-2 and TRBJ2-3; 12 nucleotides agree with TRBD2. The length of the CDR3 is 19 residues. The V gene's germline CDR1 is SGHTA and CDR2 FQGNSA. J was trimmed by 0 bases and V by 6 bases; bases with no gene match: 13. The CDR3 protein is CASRSAGTSGYPSTDTQYF. CDR3 nucleotide sequence: TGTGCCAGCAGATCCGCCGGGACTAGCGGGTACCCTAGCACAGATACGCAGTATTTT.

The gene calls are TRBV6-1 and TRBJ2-1; TRBD2 aligns across 15 bases. Per the germline V gene, CDR1 is MNHNS and CDR2 is SASEGT. V gave up 4 bases and J gave up 5 bases; unmatched junction bases: 12. The CDR3 contains 19 residues. The CDR3 here is CASSVGGGLAGGRNNEQFF. CDR3 DNA: TGTGCCAGCAGTGTCGGGGGGGGACTAGCGGGAGGCCGGAACAATGAGCAGTTCTTC.

The chain links TRBV30 to TRBJ1-1; D perhaps matches TRBD1 (5 bases). The germline V gene has CDR1 GTSNPN and CDR2 SVGIG (reference sequence). CDR3 length: 11 residues. The ends were cut back, 0 bases at V and 10 bases at J, with 9 bases in the middle. CDR3 residues: CAWSVQGVAFF. CDR3 nucleotides: TGTGCCTGGAGTGTACAAGGGGTAGCTTTCTTT.